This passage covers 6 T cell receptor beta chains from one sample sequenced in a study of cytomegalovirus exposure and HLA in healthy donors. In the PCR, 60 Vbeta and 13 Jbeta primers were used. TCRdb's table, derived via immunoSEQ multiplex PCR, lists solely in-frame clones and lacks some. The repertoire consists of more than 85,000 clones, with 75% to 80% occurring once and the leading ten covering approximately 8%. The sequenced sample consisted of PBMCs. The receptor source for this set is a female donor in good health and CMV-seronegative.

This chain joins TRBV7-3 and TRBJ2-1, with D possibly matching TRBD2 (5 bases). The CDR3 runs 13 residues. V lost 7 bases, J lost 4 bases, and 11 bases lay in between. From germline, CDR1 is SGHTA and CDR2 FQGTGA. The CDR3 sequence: CASTSGEYNEQFF. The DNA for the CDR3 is TGTGCCAGCACCTCCGGGGAATACAATGAGCAGTTCTTC.

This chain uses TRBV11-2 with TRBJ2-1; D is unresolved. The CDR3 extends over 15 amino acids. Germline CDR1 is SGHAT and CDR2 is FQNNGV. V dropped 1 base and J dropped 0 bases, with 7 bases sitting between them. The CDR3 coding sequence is TGTGCCAGCAGCTTAGTACAGAGCTCCTACAATGAGCAGTTCTTC. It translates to CASSLVQSSYNEQFF.

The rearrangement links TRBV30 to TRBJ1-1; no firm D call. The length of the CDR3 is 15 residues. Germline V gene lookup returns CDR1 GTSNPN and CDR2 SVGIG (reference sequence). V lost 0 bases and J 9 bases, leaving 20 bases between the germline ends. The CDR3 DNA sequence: TGTGCCTGGAGTGTTACTAGAGATGGCCGATCAAAAGCTTTCTTT. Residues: CAWSVTRDGRSKAFF.

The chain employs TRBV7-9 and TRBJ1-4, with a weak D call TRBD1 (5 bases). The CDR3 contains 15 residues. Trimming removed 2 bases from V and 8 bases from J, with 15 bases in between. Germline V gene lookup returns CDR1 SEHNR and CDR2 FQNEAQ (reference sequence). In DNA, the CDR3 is TGTGCCAGCAGCTTAATGGGCAGGGTAGAGGAAAAACTGTTTTTT. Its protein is CASSLMGRVEEKLFF.

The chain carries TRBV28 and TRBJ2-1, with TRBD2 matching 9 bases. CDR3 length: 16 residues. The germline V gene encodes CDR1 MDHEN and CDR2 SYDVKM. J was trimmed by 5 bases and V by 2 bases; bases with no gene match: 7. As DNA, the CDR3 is TGTGCCAGCAGTTTAATGGCTAGCGGGATTCACAATGAGCAGTTCTTC. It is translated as CASSLMASGIHNEQFF.

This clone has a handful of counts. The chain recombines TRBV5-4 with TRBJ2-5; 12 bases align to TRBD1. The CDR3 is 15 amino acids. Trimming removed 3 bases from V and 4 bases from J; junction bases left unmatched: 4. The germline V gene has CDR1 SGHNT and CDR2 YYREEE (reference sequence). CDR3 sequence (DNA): TGTGCCAGCAGCTGGGGACAGGGGGCGCGAGAGACCCAGTACTTC. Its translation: CASSWGQGARETQYF.